This T cell receptor (beta chain) stems from a study of blood T cell repertoires in COVID-19. Background on the study: The samples span acute and convalescent COVID-19 from the United States, Italy and Spain. PBMCs, B-cell-depleted T cells, or T cells were the source of the cDNA or gDNA that made up the material.

CDR3 size: 14 residues. Germline V gene data show CDR1 as MNHEY and CDR2 as SVGAGI. The J segment lost 1 base and the V segment lost 8 bases, leaving 7 bases of the junction unmatched. In the original workflow: Amplification from reference gene primers served as the basis for estimated nucleated cell counts. The assay was immunoSEQ multiplex PCR, and TCRdb's table has in-frame clones only and misses some. V, J and clone size derive from that table, while D and trimming were established from the DNA sequence. This table holds 140,000 to 150,000 clones, about nine tenths found once. Sequenced sample: peripheral blood. This chain joins TRBV6-5 and TRBJ1-1; 7 bases map to TRBD1. This receptor was obtained from a man at least 80 years old with acute or convalescent COVID-19. CDR3 residues: CASRWDRQNTEAFF. As DNA, the CDR3 is TGTGCCAGCCGCTGGGACAGACAGAACACTGAAGCTTTCTTT.